This T cell receptor (beta chain) derives from a study of STAT5B mutations in CD4+ large granular lymphocyte leukemia. Study-wide context: Among healthy donors, a particular HLA allele went with more CDR3 'QG' motifs.

Some clones are missing from TCRdb's copy, which holds only in-frame ones; the method was immunoSEQ multiplex PCR. Among around 27,000 clones listed, just under 75% were seen once. The TCR was taken from a human donor in good health. The sample taken for sequencing was CD4+ T cells from blood buffy coats.

The CDR3 DNA sequence: TGCGCCAGCAGTCAAAGGCAGGGGGCCCCCTACGAGCAGTACTTC. It codes for CASSQRQGAPYEQYF. The chain links TRBV23-1 to TRBJ2-7; TRBD1 matches 8 bases. TRBV23-1 is filed as an ORF, its function uncertain. V shed 2 bases, J shed 2 bases, and the junction held 5 bases outside the gene matches. This CDR3 comprises 15 residues.